The clone carrying this TCR beta chain was counted ten times or more. The antigen remains unidentified. From germline, CDR1 is ENHRY and CDR2 SYGVKD. The length of the CDR3 is 14 residues. Trimming removed 5 bases from V and 6 bases from J; junction bases left unmatched: 10. Time point indicated: longitudinal time-point 2. This record belongs to a study of neurological immune-mediated disorders. General observations from the study: While HTLV-1-associated myelopathy showed the greatest TCR clonal expansion, multiple sclerosis showed the least, falling below healthy controls.

Synthesis of cDNA was carried out by template-switch 5'RACE. The reaction used 10-nucleotide random UMIs. Per sequencing run, 15-18 subjects together gave over 170 million TCR-beta sequences. TCRdb reanalysed the 5' RACE reads using MiXCR and keeps one entry per CDR3 protein. The sample consists of 70,000 to 95,000 distinct CDR3 sequences, around 13% of them appearing once. The clonotype originates from a female donor with HTLV-1-associated myelopathy (HAM/TSP). Material: PBMCs. This chain joins TRBV10-3 and TRBJ2-7; the match to TRBD1 covers 7 bases. CDR3 amino acids: CAISQGVLVGEQYF. The CDR3 DNA reads TGTGCCATCAGTCAGGGGGTCTTAGTGGGCGAGCAGTACTTC.